The following is a T cell receptor (beta chain) sequence with its context. Its specificity is unknown. Despite likely unrecorded immune exposures, the donors were nominally healthy at the time of sampling. The source of the sample is a study of cytomegalovirus exposure and HLA in healthy donors. Overall study findings and caveats: The study put some 160 TCR beta chains on its list as cytomegalovirus-associated.

Primers included in the PCR were 60 Vbeta and 13 Jbeta primers. In the source study's methods: Later analysis identified tens of millions of unique TCR beta chains, 10 million to 12 million shared. Some clones are missing from TCRdb's copy, which holds only in-frame ones; the method was immunoSEQ multiplex PCR. D and trimming were read from the DNA, whereas the V and J calls and clone size are those reported in that table. The sample includes 150,000 to 200,000 clones, 75% to 80% of them seen just once. The CDR3 contains 16 residues. With V trimmed by 6 bases and J by 2 bases, 10 bases remained unmatched. Germline V gene lookup returns CDR1 PRHDT and CDR2 FYEKMQ (reference sequence).

Source material: PBMCs. V gene TRBV13 combines with J gene TRBJ2-7; 10 positions agree with TRBD1. The clonotype was recovered from a woman between 25 and 40 years old in good health and CMV-seropositive. In DNA, the CDR3 is TGTGCCAGCAGAAGAGTAGGACAGGGGGGAACCTACGAGCAGTACTTC. Translated, it gives CASRRVGQGGTYEQYF.